This TCR beta chain derives from a study of response to subunit inactivated influenza vaccine. Study conclusions and caveats: New T cells are recruited in small numbers by each seasonal influenza vaccination, according to the authors' suggestion.

The CDR3 has 16 residues. Germline values: CDR1 SNHLY, CDR2 FYNNEI. With 5 bases clipped from V and 4 bases from J, the junction kept 8 bases outside the gene matches. Each CDR3 protein is one row after TCRdb ran MiXCR on the RT-PCR reads. This table has about 190,000 distinct CDR3 sequences, 13% to 15% appearing once. In this sample, this clonotype turned up a few times. What it binds is unknown. The sequence was collected from a man between 50 and 59 years old who received an inactivated influenza vaccine. The source material was CD8+ T cells sorted from PBMCs, sampled roughly 5 days after vaccination. The chain couples TRBV2 to TRBJ2-7; 13 bases are shared with TRBD2. CDR3 protein: CASSKGTSGMRYEQYF. The CDR3 DNA reads TGTGCCAGCAGTAAAGGGACTAGCGGGATGAGGTACGAGCAGTACTTC.